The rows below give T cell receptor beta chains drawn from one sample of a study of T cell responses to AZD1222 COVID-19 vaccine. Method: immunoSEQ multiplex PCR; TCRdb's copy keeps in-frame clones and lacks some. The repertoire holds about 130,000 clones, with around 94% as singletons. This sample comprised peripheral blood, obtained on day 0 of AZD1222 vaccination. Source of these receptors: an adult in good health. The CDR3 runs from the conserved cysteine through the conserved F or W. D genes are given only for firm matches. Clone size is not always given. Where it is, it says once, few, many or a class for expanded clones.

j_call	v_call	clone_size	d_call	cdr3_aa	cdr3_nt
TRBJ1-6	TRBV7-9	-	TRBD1	CASSGQGNHYNSPLHF	TGTGCCAGCAGCGGACAGGGAAACCACTATAATTCACCCCTCCACTTT
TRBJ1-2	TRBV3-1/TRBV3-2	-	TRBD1	CASSRGTGGYGYTF	TGTGCCAGCAGCAGGGGGACAGGGGGATATGGCTACACCTTC
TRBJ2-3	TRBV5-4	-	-	CASSLGSHTTDTQYF	TGTGCCAGCAGCTTGGGTTCGCATACCACAGATACGCAGTATTTT
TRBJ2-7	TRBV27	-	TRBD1	CASSPPGQAYEQYF	TGTGCCAGCAGTCCGCCGGGACAGGCCTACGAGCAGTACTTC
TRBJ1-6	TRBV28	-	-	CASSLSDWGNSPLHF	TGTGCCAGCAGTTTGTCAGATTGGGGCAATTCACCCCTCCACTTT
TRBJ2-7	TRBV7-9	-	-	CASSLAGLVTYEQYF	TGTGCCAGCAGCTTAGCGGGGTTAGTCACCTACGAGCAGTACTTC
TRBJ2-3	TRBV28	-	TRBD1	CASSSLDRVQGDTQYF	TGTGCCAGCAGTTCCCTGGACAGGGTCCAGGGAGATACGCAGTATTTT
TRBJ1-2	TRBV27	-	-	CASSLRANYGYTF	TGTGCCAGCAGTTTAAGAGCTAACTATGGCTACACCTTC
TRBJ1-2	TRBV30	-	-	CAWKAGAGGARGYTF	TGTGCCTGGAAAGCCGGGGCGGGGGGGGCGCGTGGCTACACCTTC
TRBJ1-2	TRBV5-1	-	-	CASSLATWGAYGYTF	TGCGCCAGCAGCTTGGCGACTTGGGGGGCCTATGGCTACACCTTC
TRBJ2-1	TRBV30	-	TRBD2	CAWRGLAPYNEQFF	TGTGCCTGGAGGGGACTAGCACCCTACAATGAGCAGTTCTTC
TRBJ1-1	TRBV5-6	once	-	CASSFNTEAFF	TGTGCCAGCAGCTTTAACACTGAAGCTTTCTTT
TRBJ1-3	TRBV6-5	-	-	CATISGNTIYF	TGTGCCACTATCTCTGGAAACACCATATATTTT
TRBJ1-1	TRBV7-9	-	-	CASSPTLGESMNTEAFF	TGTGCCAGCAGCCCAACCCTAGGGGAATCTATGAACACTGAAGCTTTCTTT
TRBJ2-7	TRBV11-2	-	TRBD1	CASSLVGQNYEQYF	TGTGCCAGCAGCTTAGTGGGACAGAACTACGAGCAGTACTTC
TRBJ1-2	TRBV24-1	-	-	CATSDIGQSGYGYTF	TGTGCCACCAGTGATATCGGCCAGTCGGGCTATGGCTACACCTTC
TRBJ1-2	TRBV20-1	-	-	CSASPGTRQKLYGYTF	TGCAGTGCTAGTCCTGGGACAAGGCAAAAACTCTATGGCTACACCTTC
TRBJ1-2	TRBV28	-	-	CASSPRRATNNYGYTF	TGTGCCAGCAGTCCTAGGCGGGCGACAAATAACTATGGCTACACCTTC
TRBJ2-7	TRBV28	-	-	CASSFRWEQYF	TGTGCCAGCAGTTTTAGGTGGGAGCAGTACTTC
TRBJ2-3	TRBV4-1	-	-	CASSPRQLTSTDTQYF	TGCGCCAGCAGCCCCCGACAGTTAACTAGCACAGATACGCAGTATTTT
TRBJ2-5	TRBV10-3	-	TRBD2	CAISERSGSRIGETQYF	TGTGCCATCAGTGAGAGAAGCGGGAGTCGGATCGGCGAGACCCAGTACTTC
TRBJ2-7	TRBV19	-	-	CASSRTGLSSYEQYF	TGTGCCAGTAGTAGAACCGGGCTGAGCTCCTACGAGCAGTACTTC
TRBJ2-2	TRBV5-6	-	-	CASSFFTGELFF	TGTGCCAGCAGCTTCTTCACCGGGGAGCTGTTTTTT
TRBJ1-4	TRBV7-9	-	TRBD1	CASSLGTGTNEKLFF	TGTGCCAGCAGCTTAGGGACAGGAACTAATGAAAAACTGTTTTTT
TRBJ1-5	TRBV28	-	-	CASSPDRSNQPQHF	TGTGCCAGCAGTCCGGACCGTAGCAATCAGCCCCAGCATTTT
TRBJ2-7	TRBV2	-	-	CASSDDSLEQYF	TGTGCCAGCAGTGATGATTCTCTCGAGCAGTACTTC
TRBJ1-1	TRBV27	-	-	CASSLSGRVGWGYTEAFF	TGTGCCAGCAGTTTATCGGGCAGGGTAGGTTGGGGTTACACTGAAGCTTTCTTT